Listed here are 13 T cell receptor beta chains from one sample, sequenced in a study of T cell repertoires in cytomegalovirus infection. Using its own MiXCR run on the reads, TCRdb lists one record per CDR3 protein. The repertoire holds 250,000 to 300,000 distinct CDR3 sequences, with less than 25% as singletons. Their antigens remain unidentified. Specimen: cultured PBMCs, collected from culture after CMV antigen stimulation. The origin of the receptors is a human donor in good health (CMV status not recorded). Some clones in this sample may be carry-over from other donors' samples.

This clonotype was seen only a few times. The chain has TRBV7-9 and TRBJ2-3, with D tentatively TRBD2 (6 bases). Looked up from germline, CDR1 is SEHNR and CDR2 is FQNEAQ (reference sequence). The CDR3 runs 18 residues. With 4 bases removed from V and 0 bases from J, the gap between germline ends came to 20 bases. CDR3 amino acids: CASSSPPGRRKSTDTQYF. CDR3 in DNA: TGTGCCAGCAGCTCGCCCCCGGGGAGGAGAAAAAGCACAGATACGCAGTATTTT.

The rearrangement uses TRBV19 and TRBJ1-2; D gene uncertain. From germline, CDR1 is LNHDA and CDR2 SQIVND (reference sequence). There are 13 residues in the CDR3. Trimming shortened V by 5 bases and J by 5 bases, and 12 bases separated the two germline ends. The CDR3 DNA is TGTGCCAGTAGTCCCCCCGTGGGGTATGGCTACACCTTC. It translates to CASSPPVGYGYTF.

This clonotype was counted only a few times. The chain combines TRBV5-6 with TRBJ2-1; 8 bases are shared with TRBD1. The junction had 6 bases not matched to a gene; V was cut back by 0 bases and J by 4 bases. The germline CDR1 and CDR2 sequences are SGHDT and YYEEEE. The CDR3 totals 16 residues. CDR3 DNA: TGTGCCAGCAGCTTGGCCCTCGGACAGGGTTACAATGAGCAGTTCTTC. Its protein product is CASSLALGQGYNEQFF.

This clonotype was counted only a few times. This chain links TRBV4-1 with TRBJ1-5, with D tentatively TRBD1 (5 bases). Germline V gene sequence: CDR1 MGHRA, CDR2 YSYEKL. This CDR3 is built from 14 residues. Deletions cut 1 base from V and 5 bases from J, with 9 bases between. The CDR3 region has the DNA TGCGCCAGCAGCCAAGCCCAGGGCGATCAGCCCCAGCATTTT. Residues: CASSQAQGDQPQHF.

In this sample, this clonotype turned up many times. The chain employs TRBV28 and TRBJ2-1; D is ambiguous. This CDR3 is 12 amino acids long. CDR1 is MDHEN, CDR2 SYDVKM, per germline. Deletions cut 8 bases from V and 7 bases from J, with 12 bases between. As DNA, the CDR3 is TGTGCCAGCCGTGGGGTTGAAAATGAGCAGTTCTTC. Translating gives CASRGVENEQFF.

The gene calls are TRBV11-2 and TRBJ2-1; the match to TRBD1 covers 7 bases. The germline gives CDR1 SGHAT, CDR2 FQNNGV. The CDR3 has 15 residues. With 5 bases clipped from V and 0 bases from J, the junction kept 4 bases outside the gene matches. The CDR3 region is CASSRGQPSYNEQFF. The CDR3 region has the DNA TGTGCCAGCAGCCGGGGACAGCCCTCCTACAATGAGCAGTTCTTC.

The V gene is TRBV4-1, the J gene TRBJ2-5, with 12 bases that match TRBD2. Germline CDR1 MGHRA, CDR2 YSYEKL. With V trimmed by 1 base and J by 2 bases, 8 bases remained unmatched. The CDR3 length is 18 residues. The CDR3 protein is CASSQGLAGAPGQETQYF. In nucleotides, the CDR3 is TGCGCCAGCAGCCAAGGACTAGCGGGAGCGCCTGGACAAGAGACCCAGTACTTC.

The chain employs TRBV29-1 and TRBJ2-7, with 8 bases matching TRBD1. Germline lookup yields CDR1 SQVTM and CDR2 ANQGSEA. V lost 6 bases and J lost 6; bases outside the gene matches: 10. The CDR3 runs 13 residues. The CDR3 coding sequence is TGCAGCGTAGCCGAGACAGGGGATGGCGAGCAGTACTTC. Translating gives CSVAETGDGEQYF.

The rearrangement joins TRBV4-1 to TRBJ2-5; 7 nucleotides align to TRBD1. The J segment lost 1 base and the V segment lost 2 bases, leaving 7 bases of the junction unmatched. CDR1 MGHRA and CDR2 YSYEKL come from the germline V gene. The length of the CDR3 is 16 residues. The CDR3 sequence: CASSQSLGGFQETQYF. As DNA, the CDR3 is TGCGCCAGCAGCCAATCGTTAGGGGGCTTCCAAGAGACCCAGTACTTC.

The chain combines TRBV12-3 or TRBV12-4 with TRBJ2-3; D gene uncertain. Trimming shortened V by 4 bases and J by 0 bases, and 8 bases separated the two germline ends. This CDR3 has 14 residues. The CDR3 sequence: CASSSQLSTDTQYF. Here the CDR3 DNA reads TGTGCCAGCAGTTCACAACTTAGCACAGATACGCAGTATTTT.

This clonotype was counted at least ten times. The chain carries TRBV4-3 and TRBJ1-1; D may be TRBD1 (5 bases). Looked up from germline, CDR1 is LGHNA and CDR2 is YSLEER. Trimming shortened V by 2 bases and J by 7 bases, and 17 bases separated the two germline ends. The CDR3 is 15 amino acids. The DNA for the CDR3 is TGCGCCAGCAGCCAATTGTTACAGGCAAATATTGAAGCTTTCTTT. Protein product: CASSQLLQANIEAFF.

This clonotype was seen repeatedly, ten times or more. This sequence joins TRBV5-1 and TRBJ2-5; D not resolved. There are 13 residues in the CDR3. CDR1 SGHRS and CDR2 YFSETQ come from the germline V gene. V lost 3 bases and J lost 3, with 9 bases in between. The CDR3 protein is CASSSDAEETQYF. CDR3 nucleotides: TGCGCCAGCAGCTCGGACGCCGAAGAGACCCAGTACTTC.

In its sample, this clonotype was seen many times. This sequence joins TRBV12-3 or TRBV12-4 and TRBJ2-5; no firm D call. This CDR3 spans 14 amino acids. The V and J ends lost 1 base and 5 bases respectively, with 11 bases between them. CDR3 sequence reads: CASSLGVTRETQYF. The CDR3 DNA is TGTGCCAGCAGTTTAGGAGTAACTCGGGAGACCCAGTACTTC.